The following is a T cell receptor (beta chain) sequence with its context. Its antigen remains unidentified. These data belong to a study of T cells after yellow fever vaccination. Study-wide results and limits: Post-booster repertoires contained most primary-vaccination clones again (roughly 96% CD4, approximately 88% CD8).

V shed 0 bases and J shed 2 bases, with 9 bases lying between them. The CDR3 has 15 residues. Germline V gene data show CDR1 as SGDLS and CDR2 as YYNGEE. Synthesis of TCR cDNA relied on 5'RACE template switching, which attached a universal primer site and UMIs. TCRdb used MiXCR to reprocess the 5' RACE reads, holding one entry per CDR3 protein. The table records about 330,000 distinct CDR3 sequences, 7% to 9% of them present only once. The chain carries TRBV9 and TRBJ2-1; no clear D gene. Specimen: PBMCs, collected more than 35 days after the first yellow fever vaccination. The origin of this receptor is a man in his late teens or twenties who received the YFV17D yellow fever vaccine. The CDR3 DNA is TGTGCCAGCAGCGTAGGGGGATCTGCCTACAATGAGCAGTTCTTC. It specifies CASSVGGSAYNEQFF.